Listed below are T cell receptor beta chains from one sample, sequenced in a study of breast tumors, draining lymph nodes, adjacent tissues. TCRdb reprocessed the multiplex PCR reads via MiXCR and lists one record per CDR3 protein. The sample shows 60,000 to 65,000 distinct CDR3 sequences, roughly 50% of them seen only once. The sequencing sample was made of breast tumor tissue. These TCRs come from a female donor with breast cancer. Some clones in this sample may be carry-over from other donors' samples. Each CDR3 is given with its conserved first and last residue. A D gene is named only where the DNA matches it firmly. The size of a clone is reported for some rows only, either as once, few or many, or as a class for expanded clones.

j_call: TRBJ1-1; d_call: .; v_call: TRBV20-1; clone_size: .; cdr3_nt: TGCAGTCAGACTAGCGGGGGCAACACTGAAGCTTTCTTT; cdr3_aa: CSQTSGGNTEAFF
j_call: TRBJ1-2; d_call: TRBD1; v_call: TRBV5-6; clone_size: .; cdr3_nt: TGTGCCAGCTGTTTATGGGACAGGGATAACTATGGCTACACCTTC; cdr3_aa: CASCLWDRDNYGYTF
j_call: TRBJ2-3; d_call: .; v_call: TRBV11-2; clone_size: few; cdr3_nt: TGTGCCAGCAGCTTAGAAGATCGAAGCACAGATACGCAGTATTTT; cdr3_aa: CASSLEDRSTDTQYF
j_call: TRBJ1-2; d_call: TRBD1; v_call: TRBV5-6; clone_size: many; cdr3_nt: TGTGCCAGCAGCCCCGGACAGGGAGGCTATGGCTACACCTTC; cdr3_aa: CASSPGQGGYGYTF
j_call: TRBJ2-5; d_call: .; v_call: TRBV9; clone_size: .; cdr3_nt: TGTGCCAGCAGCGAGGAGGGGGGCGCGGAGACCCAGTACTTC; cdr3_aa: CASSEEGGAETQYF
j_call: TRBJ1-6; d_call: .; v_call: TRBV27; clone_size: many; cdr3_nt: TGTGCCAGCAGTTTAGGGAATTCACCCCTCCACTTT; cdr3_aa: CASSLGNSPLHF
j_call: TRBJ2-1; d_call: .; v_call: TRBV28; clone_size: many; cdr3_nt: TGTGCCAGCAGTTCTCCGGGACTCCTGGACCACAATGAGCAGTTCTTC; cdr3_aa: CASSSPGLLDHNEQFF
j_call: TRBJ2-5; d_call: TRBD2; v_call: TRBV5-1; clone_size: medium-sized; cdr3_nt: TGCGCCAGCAGCTTGGCACTAGCGGGGTTCCAAGAGACCCAGTACTTC; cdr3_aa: CASSLALAGFQETQYF
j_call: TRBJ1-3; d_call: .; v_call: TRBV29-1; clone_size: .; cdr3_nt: TGCAGCGTTGTTTACTACTTAGGGGAGGATGAGCGCTCTGGAGACACCATATATTTT; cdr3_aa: CSVVYYLGEDERSGDTIYF
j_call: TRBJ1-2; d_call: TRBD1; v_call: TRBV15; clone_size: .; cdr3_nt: TGTGCCACCAGCATTAGACAGGGGCGATATATTAACTATGGCTACACCTTC; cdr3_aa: CATSIRQGRYINYGYTF
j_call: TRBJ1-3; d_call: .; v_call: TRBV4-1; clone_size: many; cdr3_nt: TGCGCCAGCAGCCAATCCCGGGAGATAGCCTCTGGAAACACCATATATTTT; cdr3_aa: CASSQSREIASGNTIYF
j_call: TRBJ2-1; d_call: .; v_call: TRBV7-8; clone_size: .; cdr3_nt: TGTGCCAGCAGCTATAACAATGAGCAGTTCTTC; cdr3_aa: CASSYNNEQFF
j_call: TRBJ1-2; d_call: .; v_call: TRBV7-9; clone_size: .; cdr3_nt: TGTGCCAGCAGCTTTCAGGGATCCAATGGCTACACCTTC; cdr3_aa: CASSFQGSNGYTF
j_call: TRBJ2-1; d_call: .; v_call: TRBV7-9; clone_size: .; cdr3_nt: TGTGCCAGCAGCTTAGCGGCGCTGGGAGTGAGCTCCTACAATGAGCAGTTCTTC; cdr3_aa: CASSLAALGVSSYNEQFF
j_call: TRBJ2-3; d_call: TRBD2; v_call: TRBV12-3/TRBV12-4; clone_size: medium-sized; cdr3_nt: TGTGCACTCCGAGCGGGGGGTTCGCAGTATTTT; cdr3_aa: CALRAGGSQYF
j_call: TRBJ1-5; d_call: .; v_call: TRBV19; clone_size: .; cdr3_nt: TGTGCCAGTAGTATAGGTGTGCAGGGCCCTCAGCCCCAGCATTTT; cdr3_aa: CASSIGVQGPQPQHF
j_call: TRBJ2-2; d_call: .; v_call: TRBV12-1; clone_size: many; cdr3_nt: TGTGCCAGCAGCTTTCCTTACGGACTAGCGGGACAGGGCGGGGAGCTGTTTTTT; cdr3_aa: CASSFPYGLAGQGGELFF
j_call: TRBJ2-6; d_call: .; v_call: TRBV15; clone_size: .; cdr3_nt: TGTGCCACCAGCAGCAGGGGCCCTGGGGCCAACGTCCTGACTTTC; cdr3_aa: CATSSRGPGANVLTF
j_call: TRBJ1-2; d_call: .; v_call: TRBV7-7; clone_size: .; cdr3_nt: TGTGCTAGCGTATACCCAGGGGACTCAAACTATGGCTACACCTTC; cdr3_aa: CASVYPGDSNYGYTF
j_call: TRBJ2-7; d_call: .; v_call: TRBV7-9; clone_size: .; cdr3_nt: TGTGCCAGCAGTCCCGGGGTTCGCAGGGGCACCTACGAGCAGTACTTC; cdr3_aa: CASSPGVRRGTYEQYF
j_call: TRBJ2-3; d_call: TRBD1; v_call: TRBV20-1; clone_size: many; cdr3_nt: TGCAGTGGTCAATCCGGGACAGGAAAAGATACGCAGTATTTT; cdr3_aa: CSGQSGTGKDTQYF
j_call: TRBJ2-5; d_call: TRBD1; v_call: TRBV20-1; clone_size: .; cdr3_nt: TGCAGTGCTAGACTGTGGGACAGGGACCAAGAGACCCAGTACTTC; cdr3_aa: CSARLWDRDQETQYF
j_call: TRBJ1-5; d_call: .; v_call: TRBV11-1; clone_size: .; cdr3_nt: TGTGCCAGCACTTACCGGGACCGTAATCAGCCCCAGCATTTT; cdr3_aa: CASTYRDRNQPQHF
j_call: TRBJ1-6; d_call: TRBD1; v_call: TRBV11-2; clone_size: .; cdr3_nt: TGTGCCAGCCGACAGGGAAATTCACCCCTCCACTTT; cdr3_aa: CASRQGNSPLHF
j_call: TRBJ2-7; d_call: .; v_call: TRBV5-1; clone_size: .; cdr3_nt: TGCGCCAGCAGCTTGGCCCCGTCGTACTCCTACGAGCAGTACTTC; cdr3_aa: CASSLAPSYSYEQYF
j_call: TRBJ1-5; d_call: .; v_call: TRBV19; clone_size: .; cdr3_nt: TGTGCCAGTAGTCTCGGACGGAATAGCAATCAGCCCCAGCATTTT; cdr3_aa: CASSLGRNSNQPQHF
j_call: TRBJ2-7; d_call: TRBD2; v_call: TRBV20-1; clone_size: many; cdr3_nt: TGCAGTGCTAGTCGGTCCGGGGGAGGGTACGAGCAGTACTTC; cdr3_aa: CSASRSGGGYEQYF
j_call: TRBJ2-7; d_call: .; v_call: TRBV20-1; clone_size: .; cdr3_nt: TGCAGTGCTGGCTCTCTCGGAAACACCGGCGAGCAGTACTTC; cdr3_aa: CSAGSLGNTGEQYF
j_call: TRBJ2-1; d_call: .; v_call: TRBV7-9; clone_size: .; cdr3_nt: TGTGCCAGCAGCTTATCAAGCGTTTGGCTAGTAGAGCAGTTCTTC; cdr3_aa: CASSLSSVWLVEQFF
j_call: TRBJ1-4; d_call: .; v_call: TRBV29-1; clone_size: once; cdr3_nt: TGCAGCGTCGCACAGGGAGCCTCTAATGAAAAACTGTTTTTT; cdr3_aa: CSVAQGASNEKLFF
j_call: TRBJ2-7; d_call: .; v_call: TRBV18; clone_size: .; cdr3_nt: TGTGCCAGCTCACCAGATTCCTACGAGCAGTACTTC; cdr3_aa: CASSPDSYEQYF
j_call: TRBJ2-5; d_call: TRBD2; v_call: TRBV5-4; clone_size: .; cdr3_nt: TGTGCCAGCAGCTTGGGACTAGCGGGGGTAGAGACCCAGTACTTC; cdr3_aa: CASSLGLAGVETQYF
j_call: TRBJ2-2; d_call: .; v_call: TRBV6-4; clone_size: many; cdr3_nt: TGTGCCAGCAGTGTCCGGGTCGGCCCCGGGGAGCTGTTTTTT; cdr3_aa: CASSVRVGPGELFF
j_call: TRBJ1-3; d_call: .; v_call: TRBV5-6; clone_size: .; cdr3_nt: TGTGCCAGCAGCTTTCAGGACTCTGGAAACACCATATATTTT; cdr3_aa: CASSFQDSGNTIYF
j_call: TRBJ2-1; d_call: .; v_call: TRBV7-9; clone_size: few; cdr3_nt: TGTGCCAGCAGCTTTTTGGATGTGGGGGTCGGTGAGCAGTTCTTC; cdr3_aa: CASSFLDVGVGEQFF
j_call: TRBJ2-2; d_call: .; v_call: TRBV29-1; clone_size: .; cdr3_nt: TGCAGCGCCCTACCTTATTTAACAGGGTGGAGGAACACCGGGGAGCTGTTTTTT; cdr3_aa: CSALPYLTGWRNTGELFF
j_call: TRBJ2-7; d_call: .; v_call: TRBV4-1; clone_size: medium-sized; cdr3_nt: TGCGCCAGCAGCCCCCAGGACGGCGAGTACGAGCAGTACTTC; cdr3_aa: CASSPQDGEYEQYF
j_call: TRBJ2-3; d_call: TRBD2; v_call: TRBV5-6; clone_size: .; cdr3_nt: TGTGCCAGCAGCTCCAGACTAGCGGGAGCGGCTGATACGCAGTATTTT; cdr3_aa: CASSSRLAGAADTQYF
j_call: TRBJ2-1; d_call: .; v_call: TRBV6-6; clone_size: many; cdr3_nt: TGTGCCAGCAGTTACGAAACCCGTCAGCACAATGAGCAGTTCTTC; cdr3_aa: CASSYETRQHNEQFF
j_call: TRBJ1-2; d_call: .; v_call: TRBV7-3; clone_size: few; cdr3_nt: TGTGCCAGCAGCTTAACGCGGGGGAACTATGGCTACACCTTC; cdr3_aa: CASSLTRGNYGYTF
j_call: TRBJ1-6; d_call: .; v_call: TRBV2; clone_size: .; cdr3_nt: TGTGCCAGCAGTCTCTTCCGGGCCAAAGATAATTCACCCCTCCACTTT; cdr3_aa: CASSLFRAKDNSPLHF
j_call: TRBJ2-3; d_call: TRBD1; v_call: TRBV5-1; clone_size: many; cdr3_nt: TGCGCCAGCGGCCCCGGGACAGGGACAGATACGCAGTATTTT; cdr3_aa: CASGPGTGTDTQYF
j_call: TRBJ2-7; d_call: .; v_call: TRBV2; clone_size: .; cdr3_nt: TGTGCCAGCAGAAGAAGAGATTCGTACCAGGGGACCTCCTACGAGCAGTACTTC; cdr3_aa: CASRRRDSYQGTSYEQYF
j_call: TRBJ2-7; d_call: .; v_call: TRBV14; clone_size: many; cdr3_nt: TGTGCCAGCAGCCAAGGACCGACCTACGAGCAGTACTTC; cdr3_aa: CASSQGPTYEQYF
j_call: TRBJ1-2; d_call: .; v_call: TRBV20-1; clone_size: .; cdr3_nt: TGCAGTGCTAGATTGGTAGCGGGAGGGGACTACACCTTC; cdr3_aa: CSARLVAGGDYTF
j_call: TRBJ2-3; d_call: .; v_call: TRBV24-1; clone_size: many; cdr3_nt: TGTGCCACCAGTGACCTAGCAGATACGCAGTATTTT; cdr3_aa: CATSDLADTQYF
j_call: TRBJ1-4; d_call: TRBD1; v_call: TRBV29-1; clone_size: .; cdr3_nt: TGCAGCGTTGGCGGGTACGGGACAGGTGAAAAACTGTTTTTT; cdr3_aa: CSVGGYGTGEKLFF
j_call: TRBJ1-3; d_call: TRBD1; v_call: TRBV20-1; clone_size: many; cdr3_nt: TGCAGTGCGAGGGACAGTGGGTTTGGAAACACCATATATTTT; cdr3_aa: CSARDSGFGNTIYF
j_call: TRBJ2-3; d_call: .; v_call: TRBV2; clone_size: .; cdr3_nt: TGTGCCAGCAGAAGCCTCCAGGCTGTGAGCACAGATACGCAGTATTTT; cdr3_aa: CASRSLQAVSTDTQYF
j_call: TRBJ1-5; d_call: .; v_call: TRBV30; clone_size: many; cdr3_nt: TGTGCCTGGAGTGTAGGCTCCAGGGTATATAGCAATCAGCCCCAGCATTTT; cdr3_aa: CAWSVGSRVYSNQPQHF
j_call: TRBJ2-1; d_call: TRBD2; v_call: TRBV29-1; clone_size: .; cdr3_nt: TGCAGCCAAGATGGTGCGGGGGGGGTAAATGAGCAGTTCTTC; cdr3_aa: CSQDGAGGVNEQFF
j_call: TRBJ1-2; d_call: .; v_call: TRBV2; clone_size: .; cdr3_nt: TGTGCCAGCAATGGCGGGGGTAACTATGGCTATACCTTC; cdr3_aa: CASNGGGNYGYTF
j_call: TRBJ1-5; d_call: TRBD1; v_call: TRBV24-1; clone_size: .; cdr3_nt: TGTGCCACCAGTGATCCATACTTCCGGGACAGGGGGCATCAGCCCCAGCATTTT; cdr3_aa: CATSDPYFRDRGHQPQHF
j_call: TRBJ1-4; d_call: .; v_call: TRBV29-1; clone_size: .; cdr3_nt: TGCAGCGTTCAACAGGGCCCTAATGAAAAACTGTTTTTT; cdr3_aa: CSVQQGPNEKLFF
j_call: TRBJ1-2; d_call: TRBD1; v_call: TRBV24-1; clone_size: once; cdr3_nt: TGTGCCACCAGTGAGACAGGGAGCAACTATGGCTACACCTTC; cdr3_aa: CATSETGSNYGYTF
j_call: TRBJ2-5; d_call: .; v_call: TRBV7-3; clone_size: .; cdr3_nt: TGTGCCAGCAGCTTTGTGGGACACCCCGAGGTGGAGACCCAGTACTTC; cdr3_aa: CASSFVGHPEVETQYF
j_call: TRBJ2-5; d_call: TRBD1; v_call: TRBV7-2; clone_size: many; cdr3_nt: TGTGCCAGCAGCTCCGACAGGGCCCCAGAGACCCAGTACTTC; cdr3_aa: CASSSDRAPETQYF
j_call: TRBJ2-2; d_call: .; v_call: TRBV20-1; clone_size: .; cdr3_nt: TGCAGTGCTAGAGATACTCAGGAAGCTACGAACACCGGGGAGCTGTTTTTT; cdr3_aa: CSARDTQEATNTGELFF
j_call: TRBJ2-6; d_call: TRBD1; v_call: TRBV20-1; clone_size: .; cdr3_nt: TGCAGTGCTTCGGGACAGGGGGCATTCGCGGCCAACGCCCTGACTTTC; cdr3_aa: CSASGQGAFAANALTF